The TCR beta chain described here comes from a study of response to subunit inactivated influenza vaccine. Study findings and constraints: Authors proposed each seasonal influenza vaccination draws in few new T cells.

This clonotype showed up many times. The antigen is unknown. The CDR3 is made up of 13 amino acids. Germline V gives CDR1 ENHRY, CDR2 SYGVKD. V lost 4 bases to trimming and J lost 5 bases; unmatched junction nucleotides: 2. TCRdb re-called the RT-PCR reads with MiXCR, one entry per CDR3 protein. The top ten clones hold roughly 7.6% of a sample with hundreds of thousands of distinct CDR3 sequences, roughly 15% of them seen once. This chain connects TRBV10-3 to TRBJ2-1, with 7 bases lining up with TRBD1. Here the sequenced sample was PBMCs from blood, taken approximately 15 days before vaccination. The receptor's source is a man aged 45-60 years who received an inactivated influenza vaccine. CDR3 amino acids: CAISGTGDNEQFF. The CDR3 DNA is TGTGCCATCAGTGGAACAGGGGACAATGAGCAGTTCTTC.